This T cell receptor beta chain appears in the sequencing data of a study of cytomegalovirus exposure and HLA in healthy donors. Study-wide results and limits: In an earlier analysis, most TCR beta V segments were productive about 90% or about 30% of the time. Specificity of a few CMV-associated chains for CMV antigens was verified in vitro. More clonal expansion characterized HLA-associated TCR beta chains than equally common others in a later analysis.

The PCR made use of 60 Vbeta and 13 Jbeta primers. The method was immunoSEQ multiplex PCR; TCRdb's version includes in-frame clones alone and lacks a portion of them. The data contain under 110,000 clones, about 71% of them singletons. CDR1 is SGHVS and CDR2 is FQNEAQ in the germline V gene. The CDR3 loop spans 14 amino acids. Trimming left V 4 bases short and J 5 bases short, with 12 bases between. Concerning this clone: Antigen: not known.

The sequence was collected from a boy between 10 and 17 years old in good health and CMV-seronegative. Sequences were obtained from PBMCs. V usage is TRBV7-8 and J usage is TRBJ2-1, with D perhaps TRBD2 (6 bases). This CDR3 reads CASSSRWGDNEQFF. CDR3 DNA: TGTGCCAGCAGCTCCCGGTGGGGGGACAATGAGCAGTTCTTC.